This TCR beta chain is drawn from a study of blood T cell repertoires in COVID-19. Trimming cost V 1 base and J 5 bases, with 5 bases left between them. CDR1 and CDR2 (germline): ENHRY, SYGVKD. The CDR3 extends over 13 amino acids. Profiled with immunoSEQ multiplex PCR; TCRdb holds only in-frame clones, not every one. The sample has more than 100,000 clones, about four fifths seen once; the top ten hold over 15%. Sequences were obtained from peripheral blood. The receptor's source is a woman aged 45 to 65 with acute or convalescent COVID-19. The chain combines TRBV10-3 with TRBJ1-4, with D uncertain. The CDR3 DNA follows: TGTGCCATCAGTGAGTTCGGGAATGAAAAACTGTTTTTT. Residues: CAISEFGNEKLFF.